This is a list of T cell receptor beta chains from one sample in a study of T cell responses to AZD1222 COVID-19 vaccine. Data came from immunoSEQ multiplex PCR; TCRdb stores just in-frame clones and leaves some out. Here the sample spans roughly 77,000 clones, roughly 86% being singletons. This material consisted of peripheral blood, taken on day 0 of MenACWY control vaccination. These receptor sequences come from an adult in good health. CDR3s include the opening cysteine and the closing phenylalanine or tryptophan. A D gene is named only where the DNA matches it firmly. For some rows the clone size is stated as once, few or many, or as a class when expanded; others skip it.

>TRBV6-1|TRBJ1-1|-|once
CASIRLMNTEAFF
TGTGCCAGCATCAGGCTCATGAACACTGAAGCTTTCTTT
>TRBV19|TRBJ2-7|TRBD1|few
CASRGAGTGSSYEQYF
TGTGCCAGTAGAGGCGCCGGGACAGGGAGCTCCTACGAGCAGTACTTC
>TRBV11-1|TRBJ2-5|TRBD1|-
CASSLGDRDTETQYF
TGTGCCAGCAGCTTAGGGGACAGGGACACGGAGACCCAGTACTTC
>TRBV9|TRBJ1-1|TRBD1|-
CASSVAPGQGEWNTEAFF
TGTGCCAGCAGCGTAGCCCCGGGACAGGGAGAATGGAACACTGAAGCTTTCTTT
>TRBV28|TRBJ1-2|-|-
CASSPAHYGYTF
TGTGCCAGCAGTCCCGCCCACTATGGCTACACCTTC
>TRBV4-3|TRBJ1-1|-|-
CASSQERVFEAFF
TGCGCCAGCAGCCAAGAACGGGTTTTTGAAGCTTTCTTT
>TRBV9|TRBJ1-1|-|once
CASSVGVSNTEAFF
TGTGCCAGCAGCGTAGGCGTCAGCAACACTGAAGCTTTCTTT
>TRBV27|TRBJ2-7|TRBD1|-
CASSHPRTGASYEQYF
TGTGCCAGCAGTCATCCCAGGACAGGGGCCTCCTACGAGCAGTACTTC
>TRBV11-2|TRBJ2-7|TRBD2|-
CASSPEASGGVTYEQYF
TGTGCCAGCAGCCCCGAGGCTAGCGGGGGGGTGACCTACGAGCAGTACTTC
>TRBV10-2|TRBJ1-2|-|-
CASMVSRFSGGYTF
TGCGCCAGCATGGTAAGCCGGTTTTCCGGTGGCTACACCTTC
>TRBV5-1|TRBJ1-1|-|-
CASSLDRERNTEAFF
TGCGCCAGCAGCTTGGACAGGGAACGGAACACTGAAGCTTTCTTT
>TRBV29-1|TRBJ2-1|-|medium-sized
CSVDGSSYNEQFF
TGCAGCGTGGACGGGAGCTCCTACAATGAGCAGTTCTTC
>TRBV15|TRBJ1-1|-|-
CATSGDRSTEAFF
TGTGCCACCAGCGGAGACAGGTCCACTGAAGCTTTCTTT
>TRBV6-1|TRBJ2-6|TRBD1|-
CASSESGQISGANVLTF
TGTGCCAGCAGTGAATCGGGACAGATCTCTGGGGCCAACGTCCTGACTTTC
>TRBV27|TRBJ2-2|TRBD1|-
CASRPGQGRVTGELFF
TGTGCCAGCAGGCCCGGACAGGGACGGGTCACCGGGGAGCTGTTTTTT
>TRBV6-5|TRBJ1-3|-|-
CASTRADSGNTIYF
TGTGCCAGCACAAGGGCGGACTCTGGAAACACCATATATTTT
>TRBV6-1|TRBJ2-7|-|-
CASSERRREQYF
TGTGCCAGCAGTGAACGAAGGAGGGAGCAGTACTTC
>TRBV2|TRBJ2-1|TRBD2|-
CASSSPGLAGYSYNEQFF
TGTGCCAGCAGTAGTCCGGGACTAGCGGGTTACTCCTACAATGAGCAGTTCTTC
>TRBV12-3/TRBV12-4|TRBJ1-1|-|-
CASSFGRNTEAFF
TGTGCCAGCAGTTTCGGCAGGAACACTGAAGCTTTCTTT
>TRBV2|TRBJ1-1|-|-
CASRQGEEDTEAFF
TGTGCCAGCAGGCAAGGGGAGGAGGACACTGAAGCTTTCTTT
>TRBV9|TRBJ1-3|-|-
CASSVGWASGNTIYF
TGTGCCAGCAGCGTAGGATGGGCGTCTGGAAACACCATATATTTT
>TRBV20-1|TRBJ1-2|TRBD1|-
CSESDRVGYTF
TGCAGTGAATCGGACAGGGTTGGCTACACCTTC
>TRBV12-5|TRBJ2-7|TRBD1|-
CASGLGQGREQYF
TGTGCTAGTGGTTTAGGACAGGGTCGCGAGCAGTACTTC
>TRBV11-2|TRBJ1-3|-|-
CASSLLGGNTIYF
TGTGCCAGCAGCTTACTGGGGGGAAACACCATATATTTT
>TRBV24-1|TRBJ2-5|-|once
CATSESKKETQYF
TGTGCCACCAGTGAAAGTAAGAAAGAGACCCAGTACTTC
>TRBV5-6|TRBJ2-1|-|-
CASSLKGRVGEQFF
TGTGCCAGCAGCTTAAAGGGACGGGTGGGTGAGCAGTTCTTC
>TRBV24-1|TRBJ1-1|TRBD1|-
CATSDQRTGDWETEAFF
TGTGCCACCAGTGACCAACGGACAGGGGATTGGGAGACTGAAGCTTTCTTT
>TRBV14|TRBJ2-2|TRBD2|once
CASSRLLAGAGELFF
TGTGCCAGCAGCCGGCTGCTAGCGGGGGCCGGGGAGCTGTTTTTT
>TRBV11-2|TRBJ2-5|-|-
CASSLGETQYF
TGTGCCAGCAGCTTGGGAGAGACCCAGTACTTC
>TRBV6-5|TRBJ1-5|TRBD1|-
CASSNPGQQWAQHF
TGTGCCAGCAGTAATCCGGGACAGCAATGGGCCCAGCATTTT
>TRBV30|TRBJ1-5|TRBD1|-
CAWSAQGSGNQPQHF
TGTGCCTGGAGTGCACAGGGGTCGGGCAATCAGCCCCAGCATTTT
>TRBV5-1|TRBJ1-1|-|-
CASSLWAGNMNTEAFF
TGCGCCAGCAGCTTGTGGGCAGGAAACATGAACACTGAAGCTTTCTTT
>TRBV2|TRBJ2-1|-|few
CASRWDTAGNEQFF
TGTGCCAGCAGATGGGACACCGCGGGGAATGAGCAGTTCTTC
>TRBV6-5|TRBJ1-4|TRBD1|few
CASRPDRAPNEKLFF
TGTGCCAGCAGACCCGACAGGGCTCCTAATGAAAAACTGTTTTTT
>TRBV12-3/TRBV12-4|TRBJ1-5|-|-
CASRRTVNQPQHF
TGTGCCAGCAGAAGGACAGTCAATCAGCCCCAGCATTTT
>TRBV4-3|TRBJ2-3|-|-
CASSQGGARTSTDTQYF
TGCGCCAGCAGCCAAGGTGGGGCCCGAACTAGCACAGATACGCAGTATTTT
>TRBV6-5|TRBJ2-7|TRBD1|-
CASSQSPGTGSEQYF
TGTGCCAGCAGCCAAAGTCCCGGGACAGGGAGCGAGCAGTACTTC
>TRBV3-1/TRBV3-2|TRBJ1-4|-|-
CASSQQNYNEKLFF
TGTGCCAGCAGCCAACAGAATTATAATGAAAAACTGTTTTTT
>TRBV5-1|TRBJ2-5|TRBD1|-
CASSFTPGTGETQYF
TGCGCCAGCAGCTTTACTCCCGGGACAGGGGAGACCCAGTACTTC
>TRBV6-5|TRBJ1-2|-|once
CASSYSPDYGYTF
TGTGCCAGCAGTTACTCGCCCGACTATGGCTACACCTTC
>TRBV5-1|TRBJ2-1|TRBD1|-
CASSWRTGIQSEQFF
TGCGCCAGCAGCTGGAGGACAGGGATTCAGTCTGAGCAGTTCTTC
>TRBV5-5|TRBJ2-2|TRBD2|few
CASSLEGLAINTGELFF
TGTGCCAGCAGCTTGGAGGGACTAGCGATAAACACCGGGGAGCTGTTTTTT
>TRBV11-3|TRBJ1-1|-|-
CASSYVTGNTEAFF
TGTGCCAGCAGCTATGTGACAGGGAACACTGAAGCTTTCTTT
>TRBV7-9|TRBJ1-5|-|-
CASSSNWQPQHF
TGTGCCAGCAGTTCTAATTGGCAGCCCCAGCATTTT
>TRBV6-6|TRBJ1-5|-|-
CASSELGLEPQHF
TGTGCCAGCAGCGAACTGGGGTTAGAGCCCCAGCATTTT
>TRBV7-9|TRBJ2-1|TRBD1|-
CASSLGTGSNNEQFF
TGTGCCAGCTCCCTCGGGACAGGGTCAAATAATGAGCAGTTCTTC
>TRBV4-3|TRBJ2-1|-|-
CASSQGPGVGQFF
TGCGCCAGCAGCCAAGGTCCTGGGGTAGGGCAGTTCTTC
>TRBV4-3|TRBJ1-2|-|few
CASSQAGSNYGYTF
TGCGCCAGCAGCCAAGCTGGGTCTAACTATGGCTACACCTTC
>TRBV6-5|TRBJ1-2|TRBD1|-
CASSPNWDSFYGYTF
TGTGCCAGCAGCCCCAATTGGGACAGTTTCTATGGCTACACCTTC
>TRBV7-2|TRBJ1-2|-|once
CASSPGRPNYGYTF
TGTGCCAGCAGCCCTGGCCGTCCTAACTATGGCTACACCTTC
>TRBV5-5|TRBJ1-5|-|-
CASSLASANQPQHF
TGTGCCAGCAGCTTGGCCTCGGCAAATCAGCCCCAGCATTTT
>TRBV6-2/TRBV6-3|TRBJ2-3|-|-
CASSQGFGTDTQYF
TGTGCCAGCAGTCAGGGGTTCGGCACAGATACGCAGTATTTT
>TRBV5-5|TRBJ1-2|TRBD1|-
CASSADRGLDGYTF
TGTGCCAGCAGCGCCGACAGGGGGCTGGATGGCTACACCTTC